This TCR beta chain originates from a study of shared clonotypes between healthy human individuals. CDR3 length equals 14 residues. Germline V lookup: CDR1 SGHRS, CDR2 YFSETQ. V lost 4 bases to trimming and J lost 5 bases; unmatched junction nucleotides: 4. Notes on the study in general: The generation probabilities recorded for non-shared clonotypes fell below those of clonotypes shared by all four donors. Four donors shared approximately 5% of their naive CD4 clonotypes. Larger estimated richness was generally recorded for naive subsets relative to memory subsets.

Method: immunoSEQ multiplex PCR; TCRdb's copy keeps in-frame clones and lacks some. Of 1 million to 1.2 million clones listed, roughly 77% are singletons. This clone has a handful of counts. The antigen is unknown. In the same sample, other DNA sequences code for this CDR3. The sample consisted of memory CD4+ T cells from PBMCs. Described subset: CD45RA-negative fraction. The TCR comes from a man between 18 and 29 years old in good health. Some clones in this sample may be carry-over from other donors' samples. The chain links TRBV5-1 to TRBJ2-2, with 8 bases that match TRBD1. CDR3 region: CASSPDRATGELFF. CDR3 nucleotides: TGCGCCAGCAGCCCGGACAGGGCGACCGGGGAGCTGTTTTTT.